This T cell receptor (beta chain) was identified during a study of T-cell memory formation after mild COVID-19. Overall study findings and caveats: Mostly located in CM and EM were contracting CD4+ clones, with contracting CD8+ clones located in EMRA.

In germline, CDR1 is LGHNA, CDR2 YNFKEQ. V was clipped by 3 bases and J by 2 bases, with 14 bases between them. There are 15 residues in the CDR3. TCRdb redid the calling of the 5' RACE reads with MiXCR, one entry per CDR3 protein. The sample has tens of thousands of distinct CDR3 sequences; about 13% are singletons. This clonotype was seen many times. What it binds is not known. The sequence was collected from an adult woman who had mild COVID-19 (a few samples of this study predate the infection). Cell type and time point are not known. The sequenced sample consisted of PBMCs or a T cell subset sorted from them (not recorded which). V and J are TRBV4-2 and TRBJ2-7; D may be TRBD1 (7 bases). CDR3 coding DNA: TGTGCCAGCAGCCAGGAAACAGGGGAGGCCTACGAGCAGTACTTC. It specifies CASSQETGEAYEQYF.